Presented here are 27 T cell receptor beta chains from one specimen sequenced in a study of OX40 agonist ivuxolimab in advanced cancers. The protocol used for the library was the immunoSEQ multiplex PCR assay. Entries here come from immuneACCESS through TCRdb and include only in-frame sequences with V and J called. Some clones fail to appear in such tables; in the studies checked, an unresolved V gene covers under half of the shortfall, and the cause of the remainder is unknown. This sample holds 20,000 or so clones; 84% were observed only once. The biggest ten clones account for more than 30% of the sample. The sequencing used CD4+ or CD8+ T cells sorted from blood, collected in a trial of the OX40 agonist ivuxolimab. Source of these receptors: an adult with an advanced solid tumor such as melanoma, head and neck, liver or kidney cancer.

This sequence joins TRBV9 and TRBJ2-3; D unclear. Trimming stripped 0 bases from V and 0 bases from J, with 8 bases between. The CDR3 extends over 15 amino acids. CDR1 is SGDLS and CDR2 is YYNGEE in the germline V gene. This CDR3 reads CASSVAASSTDTQYF. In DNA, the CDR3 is TGTGCCAGCAGCGTAGCGGCCAGTAGCACAGATACGCAGTATTTT.

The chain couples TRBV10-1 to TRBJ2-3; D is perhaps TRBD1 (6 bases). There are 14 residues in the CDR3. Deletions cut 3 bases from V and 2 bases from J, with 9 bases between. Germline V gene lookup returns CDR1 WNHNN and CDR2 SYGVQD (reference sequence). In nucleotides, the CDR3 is TGCGCCAGCAGTGACGGACAGACCACAGATACGCAGTATTTT. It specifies CASSDGQTTDTQYF.

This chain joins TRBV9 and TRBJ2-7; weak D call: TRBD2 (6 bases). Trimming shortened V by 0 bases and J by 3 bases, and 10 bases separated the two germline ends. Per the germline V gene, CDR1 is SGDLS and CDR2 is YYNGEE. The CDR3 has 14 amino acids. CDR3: CASSVGSGDYEQYF. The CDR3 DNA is TGTGCCAGCAGCGTAGGTTCGGGGGACTACGAGCAGTACTTC. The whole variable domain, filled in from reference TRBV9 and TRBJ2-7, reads DSGVTQTPKHLITATGQRVTLRCSPRSGDLSVYWYQQSLDQGLQFLIQYYNGEERAKGNILERFSAQQFPDLHSELNLSSLELGDSALYFCASSVGSGDYEQYFGPGTRLTVT.

This chain's CDR3 is CASSTRDRGRGTGELFF. Written as DNA, the CDR3 is TGCGCCAGCAGCACCAGGGACAGGGGGCGAGGGACCGGGGAGCTGTTTTTT. V usage is TRBV5-1 and J usage is TRBJ2-2; 12 nucleotides match TRBD1. Germline-derived CDR1 and CDR2 are SGHRS and YFSETQ. Trimming took 4 bases from V and 5 from J; bases not matched to a gene: 9. The CDR3 loop spans 17 amino acids. The full variable domain, with the rest looked up from reference TRBV5-1 and TRBJ2-2, is KAGVTQTPRYLIKTRGQQVTLSCSPISGHRSVSWYQQTPGQGLQFLFEYFSETQRNKGNFPGRFSGRQFSNSRSEMNVSTLELGDSALYLCASSTRDRGRGTGELFFGEGSRLTVL.

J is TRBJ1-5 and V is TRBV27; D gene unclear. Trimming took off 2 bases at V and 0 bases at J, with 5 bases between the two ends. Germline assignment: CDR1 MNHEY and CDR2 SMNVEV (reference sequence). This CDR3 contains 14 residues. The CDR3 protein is CASSLGHSNQPQHF. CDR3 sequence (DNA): TGTGCCAGCAGTTTAGGCCATAGCAATCAGCCCCAGCATTTT.

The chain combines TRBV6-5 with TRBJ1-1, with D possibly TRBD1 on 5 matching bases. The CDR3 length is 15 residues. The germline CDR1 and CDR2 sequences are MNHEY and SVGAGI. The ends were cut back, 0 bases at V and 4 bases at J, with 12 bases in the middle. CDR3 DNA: TGTGCCAGCAGTTACTCGGGGGGTTCGGGCACTGAAGCTTTCTTT. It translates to CASSYSGGSGTEAFF.

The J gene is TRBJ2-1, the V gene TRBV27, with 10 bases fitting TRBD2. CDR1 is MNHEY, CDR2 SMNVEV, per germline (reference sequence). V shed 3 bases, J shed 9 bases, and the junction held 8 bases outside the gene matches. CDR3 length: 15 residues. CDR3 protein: CASSFGASGSGEQFF. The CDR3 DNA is TGTGCCAGCAGTTTCGGGGCTAGCGGGAGCGGTGAGCAGTTCTTC.

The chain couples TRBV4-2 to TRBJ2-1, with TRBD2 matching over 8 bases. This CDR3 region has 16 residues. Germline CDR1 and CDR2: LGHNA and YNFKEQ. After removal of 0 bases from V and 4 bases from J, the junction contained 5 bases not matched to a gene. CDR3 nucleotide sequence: TGTGCCAGCAGCCAAGAAGCGGGGGCCTATTACAATGAGCAGTTCTTC. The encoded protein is CASSQEAGAYYNEQFF.

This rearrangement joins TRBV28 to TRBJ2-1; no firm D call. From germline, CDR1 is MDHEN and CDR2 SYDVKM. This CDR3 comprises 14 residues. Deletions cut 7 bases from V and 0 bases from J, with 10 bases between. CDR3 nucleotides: TGTGCCAGCACCCCGGGCCTCTCCTACAATGAGCAGTTCTTC. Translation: CASTPGLSYNEQFF.

The CDR3 loop is CASSSGGQGATGANVLTF. CDR3 nucleotides: TGTGCCAGCAGCTCAGGGGGACAGGGGGCTACCGGGGCCAACGTCCTGACTTTC. This chain links TRBV13 with TRBJ2-6, with 12 bases fitting TRBD1. This CDR3 has 18 amino acids. V dropped 4 bases and J dropped 4; count of bases not matched to a gene: 8. The germline CDR1 and CDR2 sequences are PRHDT and FYEKMQ (reference sequence).

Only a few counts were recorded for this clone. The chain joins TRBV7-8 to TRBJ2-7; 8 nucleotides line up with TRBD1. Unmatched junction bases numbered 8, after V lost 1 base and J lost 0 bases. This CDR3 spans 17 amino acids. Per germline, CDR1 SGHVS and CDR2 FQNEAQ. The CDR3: CASSLGTGPASSYEQYF. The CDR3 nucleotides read TGTGCCAGCAGCTTAGGGACAGGGCCAGCTAGCTCCTACGAGCAGTACTTC.

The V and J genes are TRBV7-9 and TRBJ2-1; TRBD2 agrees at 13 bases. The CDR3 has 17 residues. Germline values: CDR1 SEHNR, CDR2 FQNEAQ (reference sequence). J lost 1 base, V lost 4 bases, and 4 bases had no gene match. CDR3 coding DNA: TGTGCCAGCAGCTCTGGACTAGCGGGGGATTCCTACAATGAGCAGTTCTTC. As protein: CASSSGLAGDSYNEQFF.

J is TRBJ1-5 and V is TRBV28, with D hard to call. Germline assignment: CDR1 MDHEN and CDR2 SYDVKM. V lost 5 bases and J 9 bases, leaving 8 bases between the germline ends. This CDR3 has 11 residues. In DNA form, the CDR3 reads TGTGCCAGCAGTCCCCCGGGGCCCCAGCATTTT. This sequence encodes CASSPPGPQHF.

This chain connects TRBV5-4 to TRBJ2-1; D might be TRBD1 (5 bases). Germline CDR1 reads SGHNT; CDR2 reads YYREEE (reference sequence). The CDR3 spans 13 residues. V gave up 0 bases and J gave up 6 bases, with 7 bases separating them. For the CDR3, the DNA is TGTGCCAGCAGCTTGGCAGACAGCAATGAGCAGTTCTTC. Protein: CASSLADSNEQFF. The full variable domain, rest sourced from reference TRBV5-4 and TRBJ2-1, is ETGVTQSPTHLIKTRGQQVTLRCSSQSGHNTVSWYQQALGQGPQFIFQYYREEENGRGNFPPRFSGLQFPNYSSELNVNALELDDSALYLCASSLADSNEQFFGPGTRLTVL.

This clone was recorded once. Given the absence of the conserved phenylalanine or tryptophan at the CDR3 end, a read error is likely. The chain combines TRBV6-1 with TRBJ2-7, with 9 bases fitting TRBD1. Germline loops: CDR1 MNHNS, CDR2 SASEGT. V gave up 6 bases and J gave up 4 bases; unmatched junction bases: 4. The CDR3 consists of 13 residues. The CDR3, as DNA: TGTGCCAGCAGACCCGGGACAGGGTACGAGCAGTACCTC. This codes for CASRPGTGYEQYL.

Here the CDR3 DNA reads TGCGCCAGCAGCCGCGTAGGGGGCTCGAACACTGAAGCTTTCTTT. The encoded protein is CASSRVGGSNTEAFF. The J gene is TRBJ1-1, the V gene TRBV4-1; 7 bases line up with TRBD1. Looked up from germline, CDR1 is MGHRA and CDR2 is YSYEKL. The CDR3 extends over 15 amino acids. Trimming at V came to 4 bases and at J to 1 base, leaving 6 bases not matched to a gene.

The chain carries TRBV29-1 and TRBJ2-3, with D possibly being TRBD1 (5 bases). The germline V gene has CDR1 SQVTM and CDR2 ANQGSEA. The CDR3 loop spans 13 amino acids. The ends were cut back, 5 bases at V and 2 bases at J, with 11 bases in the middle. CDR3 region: CSVTTESTDTQYF. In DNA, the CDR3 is TGCAGCGTTACGACAGAATCCACAGATACGCAGTATTTT.

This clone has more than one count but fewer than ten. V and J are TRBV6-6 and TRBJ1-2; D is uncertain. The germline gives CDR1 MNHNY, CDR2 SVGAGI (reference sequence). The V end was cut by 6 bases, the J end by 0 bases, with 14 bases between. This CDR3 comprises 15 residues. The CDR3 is CASSESLLANYGYTF. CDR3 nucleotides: TGTGCCAGCAGCGAAAGCCTCCTAGCTAACTATGGCTACACCTTC.

The CDR3 loop is CASSYSITGAETQYF. DNA for the CDR3: TGTGCCAGCAGTTACTCGATAACAGGGGCAGAGACCCAGTACTTC. The chain is built from TRBV6-5 and TRBJ2-5; 7 nucleotides agree with TRBD1. The CDR3 consists of 15 residues. Germline CDR1 MNHEY, CDR2 SVGAGI. J lost 4 bases, V lost 0 bases, and 5 bases had no gene match.

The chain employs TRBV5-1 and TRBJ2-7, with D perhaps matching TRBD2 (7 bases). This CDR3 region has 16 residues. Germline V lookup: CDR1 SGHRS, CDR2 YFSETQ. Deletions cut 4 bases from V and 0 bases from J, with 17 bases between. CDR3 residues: CASSARGGALSYEQYF. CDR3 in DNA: TGCGCCAGCAGCGCCCGAGGGGGGGCCCTCTCCTACGAGCAGTACTTC.

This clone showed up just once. The CDR3 loop reads CAISESRGLQETQYF. The CDR3 region has the DNA TGTGCCATCAGTGAGTCGAGGGGACTCCAAGAGACCCAGTACTTC. The V and J genes are TRBV10-3 and TRBJ2-5; D may be TRBD2 (6 bases). The CDR3 length is 15 residues. Trimming removed 0 bases at V and 1 base at J, with 9 bases between. In germline, CDR1 is ENHRY, CDR2 SYGVKD.

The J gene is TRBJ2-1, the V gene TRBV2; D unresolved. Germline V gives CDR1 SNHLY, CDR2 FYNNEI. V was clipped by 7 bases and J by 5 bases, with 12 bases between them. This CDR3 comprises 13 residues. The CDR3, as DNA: TGTGCCAGCAAGCAGCCCCCTCACAATGAGCAGTTCTTC. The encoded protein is CASKQPPHNEQFF.

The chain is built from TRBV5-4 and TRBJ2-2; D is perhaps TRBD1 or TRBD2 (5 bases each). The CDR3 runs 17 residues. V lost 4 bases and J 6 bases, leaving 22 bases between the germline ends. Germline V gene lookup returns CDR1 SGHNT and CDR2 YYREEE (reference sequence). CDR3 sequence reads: CASSTRGSLSVPGELFF. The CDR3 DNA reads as TGTGCCAGCAGCACACGGGGCTCACTCAGCGTACCCGGGGAGCTGTTTTTT.

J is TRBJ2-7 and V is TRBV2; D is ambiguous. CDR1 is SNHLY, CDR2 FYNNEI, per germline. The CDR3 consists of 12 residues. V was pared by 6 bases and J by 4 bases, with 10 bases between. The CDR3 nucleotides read TGTGCCAGCAGCCTAGTTGGATACGAGCAGTACTTC. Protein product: CASSLVGYEQYF. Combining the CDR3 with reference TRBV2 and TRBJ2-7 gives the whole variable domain EPEVTQTPSHQVTQMGQEVILRCVPISNHLYFYWYRQILGQKVEFLVSFYNNEISEKSEIFDDQFSVERPDGSNFTLKIRSTKLEDSAMYFCASSLVGYEQYFGPGTRLTVT.

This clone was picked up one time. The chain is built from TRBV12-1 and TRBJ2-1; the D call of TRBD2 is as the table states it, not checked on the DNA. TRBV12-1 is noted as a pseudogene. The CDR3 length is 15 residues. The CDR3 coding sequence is TGTGCCACCCGCCGATCGAAAGAGCTTGACAATGAGCAGTTCTTC. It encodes CATRRSKELDNEQFF.

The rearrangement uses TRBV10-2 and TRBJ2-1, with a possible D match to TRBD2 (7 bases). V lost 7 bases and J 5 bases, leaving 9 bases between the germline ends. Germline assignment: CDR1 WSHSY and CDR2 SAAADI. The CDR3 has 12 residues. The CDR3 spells CASKGGNNEQFF. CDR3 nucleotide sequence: TGCGCCAGCAAGGGGGGGAACAATGAGCAGTTCTTC.

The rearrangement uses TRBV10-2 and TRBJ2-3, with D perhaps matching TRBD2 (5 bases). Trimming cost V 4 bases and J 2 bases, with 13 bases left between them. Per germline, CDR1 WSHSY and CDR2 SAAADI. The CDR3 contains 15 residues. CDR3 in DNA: TGCGCCAGCAGTGGGGCTAGCTTAAACACAGATACGCAGTATTTT. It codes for CASSGASLNTDTQYF.